The clone carrying this T cell receptor beta chain was seen a single time. The data originate from a study of technical replicates of blood from a few donors. Profiled with immunoSEQ multiplex PCR; TCRdb holds only in-frame clones, not every one. The sample has about 70,000 clones, roughly nine tenths seen once. Unmatched junction bases numbered 9, after V lost 1 base and J lost 9 bases. Per germline, CDR1 SGHAT and CDR2 FQNNGV. The CDR3 is 16 amino acids. The chain recombines TRBV11-2 with TRBJ2-1, with 10 bases aligning to TRBD2. The TCR was taken from a human donor in good health. The sequenced sample was T cells isolated from PBMCs. Here the CDR3 reads CASSLAGLAGVFEQFF. The CDR3 nucleotides read TGTGCCAGCAGCTTAGCGGGTCTAGCGGGAGTTTTTGAGCAGTTCTTC.